The 19 T cell receptor beta chains below were found in one sample sequenced in a study of OX40 agonist ivuxolimab in advanced cancers. Method: immunoSEQ multiplex PCR; TCRdb's copy keeps in-frame clones and lacks some. This table holds around 69,000 clones, 80% to 90% found once. Sequencing used CD4+ or CD8+ T cells sorted from blood, obtained in a trial of the OX40 agonist ivuxolimab. These receptors were taken from an adult with an advanced solid tumor such as melanoma, head and neck, liver or kidney cancer.

The chain is built from TRBV27 and TRBJ2-7; 9 bases are a match to TRBD1. This CDR3 is built from 14 residues. CDR1 and CDR2 (germline): MNHEY, SMNVEV (reference sequence). Trimming cost V 8 bases and J 3 bases; bases outside gene matches: 8. In DNA, the CDR3 is TGTGCCAGCCACACCGGGACAGGGAACTACGAGCAGTACTTC. Translating it yields CASHTGTGNYEQYF.

The V gene is TRBV4-1, the J gene TRBJ2-1, with 7 bases matching TRBD2. Germline V gene sequence: CDR1 MGHRA, CDR2 YSYEKL. J was trimmed by 5 bases and V by 3 bases; bases with no gene match: 10. The CDR3 length is 16 residues. The CDR3: CASSHSGTTINNEQFF. DNA for the CDR3: TGCGCCAGCAGCCACTCCGGGACTACAATCAACAATGAGCAGTTCTTC.

This clone was detected once. The rearrangement joins TRBV5-4 to TRBJ1-4, with D possibly matching TRBD1 (6 bases). The CDR3 is 14 amino acids. Trimming cost V 4 bases and J 5 bases, with 12 bases left between them. CDR1 SGHNT and CDR2 YYREEE come from the germline V gene (reference sequence). CDR3 region: CASSQDRRNEKLFF. The CDR3 nucleotides are TGTGCCAGCAGCCAGGACAGACGAAATGAAAAACTGTTTTTT.

V is TRBV7-9 and J is TRBJ1-1; TRBD1 might be the D (5 bases). V was pared by 1 base and J by 3 bases, with 18 bases between. This CDR3 has 17 residues. CDR1 is SEHNR, CDR2 FQNEAQ, per germline (reference sequence). The CDR3 sequence: CASSLEFGGGRDTEAFF. CDR3 coding DNA: TGTGCCAGCAGCTTAGAGTTCGGGGGTGGGAGGGACACTGAAGCTTTCTTT. Complete variable domain (other parts from reference TRBV7-9 and TRBJ1-1): DTGVSQNPRHKITKRGQNVTFRCDPISEHNRLYWYRQTLGQGPEFLTYFQNEAQLEKSRLLSDRFSAERPKGSFSTLEIQRTEQGDSAMYLCASSLEFGGGRDTEAFFGQGTRLTVV.

The rearrangement joins TRBV27 to TRBJ2-3; 11 nucleotides align to TRBD2. The CDR3 runs 15 residues. CDR1 and CDR2 (germline): MNHEY, SMNVEV (reference sequence). V was clipped by 6 bases and J by 6 bases; unmatched bases: 8. DNA for the CDR3: TGTGCCAGCAGCTTAGCGGGAGGGTATCTGGATACGCAGTATTTT. Translation gives CASSLAGGYLDTQYF.

A single count supports this clone. Other DNA sequences in this specimen translate into the identical CDR3. The chain joins TRBV11-1 to TRBJ1-1, with D maybe TRBD1 (6 bases). V was cut by 0 bases and J by 5 bases, with 7 bases left in between. Per the germline V gene, CDR1 is SGHAT and CDR2 is FQDESV (reference sequence). The CDR3 contains 13 residues. The CDR3 is CASSLAGATEAFF. CDR3 coding DNA: TGTGCCAGCAGCTTAGCGGGGGCGACTGAAGCTTTCTTT.

The V call is TRBV6-5, the J call TRBJ2-7; D not certain. V lost 0 bases and J lost 2, with 14 bases in between. Germline V gene sequence: CDR1 MNHEY, CDR2 SVGAGI. This CDR3 contains 16 residues. The CDR3 DNA sequence: TGTGCCAGCAGTTACTCGTTTAGGGCCTTAACCTACGAGCAGTACTTC. It yields the protein CASSYSFRALTYEQYF.

The chain carries TRBV27 and TRBJ2-7; no clear D. In germline, CDR1 is MNHEY, CDR2 SMNVEV (reference sequence). CDR3 length: 13 amino acids. Between the trimmed V and J ends, which lost 0 bases and 2 bases, there was a span of 5 bases. CDR3 coding DNA: TGTGCCAGCAGTTTATCCCCAGCCTACGAGCAGTACTTC. It specifies CASSLSPAYEQYF.

The rearrangement links TRBV6-5 to TRBJ1-6, with TRBD1 matching 7 bases. The J segment lost 7 bases and the V segment lost 7 bases, leaving 4 bases of the junction unmatched. This CDR3 is built from 13 residues. Germline CDR1 is MNHEY and CDR2 is SVGAGI. For the CDR3, the DNA is TGTGCCAGCACGGACAGGAGAAATTCACCCCTCCACTTT. It is translated as CASTDRRNSPLHF.

This chain connects TRBV14 to TRBJ1-1, with D perhaps matching TRBD1 (5 bases). V lost 2 bases to trimming and J lost 1 base, with 8 bases between them. The CDR3 totals 14 residues. Germline V gene lookup returns CDR1 SGHDN and CDR2 FVKESK. CDR3 amino acids: CASSQFDRNTEAFF. Written as DNA, the CDR3 is TGTGCCAGCAGCCAATTCGACAGGAACACTGAAGCTTTCTTT.

This clone was observed a single time. The chain has TRBV5-3 and TRBJ1-1; D not certain. TRBV5-3 is filed as an ORF, its function uncertain. V was trimmed by 5 bases and J by 0 bases, leaving 11 bases between them. The CDR3 sequence is 14 residues long. The CDR3 is CARRPGRLNTEAFF. As DNA, the CDR3 is TGTGCCAGAAGGCCAGGACGTTTGAACACTGAAGCTTTCTTT.

The chain joins TRBV30 to TRBJ2-2; D gene unclear. The germline gives CDR1 GTSNPN, CDR2 SVGIG (reference sequence). There are 10 residues in the CDR3. V lost 5 bases, J lost 7 bases, and 5 bases lay in between. CDR3 DNA sequence: TGTGCCTGGCGAGGCGGGGAGCTGTTTTTT. It yields the protein CAWRGGELFF.

The J gene is TRBJ2-7, the V gene TRBV5-4; D may match TRBD1 or TRBD2 (5 bases each). Germline V gives CDR1 SGHNT, CDR2 YYREEE (reference sequence). The CDR3 extends over 14 amino acids. V shed 2 bases and J shed 2 bases, with 11 bases lying between them. The CDR3 DNA sequence: TGTGCCAGCAGCTTAATGGGGGATGCCTACGAGCAGTACTTC. This codes for CASSLMGDAYEQYF.

The chain has TRBV7-9 and TRBJ2-7; 7 bases align to TRBD1. V was clipped by 5 bases and J by 4 bases; unmatched bases: 8. The CDR3 has 14 residues. CDR1 is SEHNR, CDR2 FQNEAQ, per germline (reference sequence). In DNA form, the CDR3 reads TGTGCCAGCAGCCCCCGGACAGGCCTATACGAGCAGTACTTC. Translation gives CASSPRTGLYEQYF. The full variable domain, in which reference TRBV7-9 and TRBJ2-7 provide the parts outside the CDR3, is DTGVSQNPRHKITKRGQNVTFRCDPISEHNRLYWYRQTLGQGPEFLTYFQNEAQLEKSRLLSDRFSAERPKGSFSTLEIQRTEQGDSAMYLCASSPRTGLYEQYFGPGTRLTVT.

This sequence joins TRBV19 and TRBJ2-7; D might be TRBD1 (6 bases). CDR3 length: 14 residues. Trimming stripped 1 base from V and 2 bases from J, with 9 bases between. CDR1 and CDR2 from the germline V gene are LNHDA and SQIVND (reference sequence). DNA for the CDR3: TGTGCCAGTAGTATAGGGACAGTAGCCTACGAGCAGTACTTC. Translation: CASSIGTVAYEQYF.

This clone was seen just once. The chain links TRBV7-6 to TRBJ2-3, with 10 bases fitting TRBD1. V dropped 5 bases and J dropped 6; count of bases not matched to a gene: 5. CDR1 and CDR2 (germline): SGHVS, FNYEAQ. CDR3 length equals 14 residues. CDR3 amino acids: CASSQDRGTDTQYF. In nucleotides, the CDR3 is TGTGCCAGCAGCCAGGACAGGGGGACGGATACGCAGTATTTT.

V is TRBV28 and J is TRBJ1-2; D gene unclear. Per the germline V gene, CDR1 is MDHEN and CDR2 is SYDVKM. Trimming stripped 7 bases from V and 8 bases from J, with 20 bases between. The CDR3 is 14 residues long. DNA for the CDR3: TGTGCCAGCATCCAGGCCCAGCCGGCAGGAGGCTACACCTTC. This codes for CASIQAQPAGGYTF.

This chain links TRBV19 with TRBJ2-3; 9 positions agree with TRBD2. There are 15 residues in the CDR3. V lost 5 bases to trimming and J lost 4 bases; unmatched junction nucleotides: 7. CDR1 LNHDA and CDR2 SQIVND come from the germline V gene (reference sequence). CDR3 amino acids: CASSSPSGNSDTQYF. The DNA for the CDR3 is TGTGCCAGTAGTTCCCCTAGCGGGAACTCAGATACGCAGTATTTT.

The CDR3 protein is CAISEEGGRYEQYF. The CDR3 DNA is TGTGCCATCAGTGAAGAAGGGGGTCGTTACGAGCAGTACTTC. The J gene is TRBJ2-5, the V gene TRBV10-3, with TRBD1 as a possible D gene (6 bases). The better agreement between TRBJ2-7 and the DNA end casts doubt on the J call. Germline V gives CDR1 ENHRY, CDR2 SYGVKD. This CDR3 is 14 amino acids long.